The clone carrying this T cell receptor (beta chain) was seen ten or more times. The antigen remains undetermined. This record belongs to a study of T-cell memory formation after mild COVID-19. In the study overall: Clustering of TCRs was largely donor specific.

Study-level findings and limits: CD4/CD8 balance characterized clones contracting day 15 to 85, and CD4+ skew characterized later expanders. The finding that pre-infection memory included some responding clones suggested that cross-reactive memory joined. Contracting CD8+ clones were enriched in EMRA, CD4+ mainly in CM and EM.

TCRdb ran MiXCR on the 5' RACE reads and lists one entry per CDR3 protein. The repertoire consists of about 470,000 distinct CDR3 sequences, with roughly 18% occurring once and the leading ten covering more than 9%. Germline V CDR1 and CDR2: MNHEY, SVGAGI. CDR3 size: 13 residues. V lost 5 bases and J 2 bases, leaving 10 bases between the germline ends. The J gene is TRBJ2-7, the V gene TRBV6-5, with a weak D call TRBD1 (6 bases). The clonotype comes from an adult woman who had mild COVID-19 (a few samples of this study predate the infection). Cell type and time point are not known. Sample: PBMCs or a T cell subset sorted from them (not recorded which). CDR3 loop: CASSQQGPYEQYF. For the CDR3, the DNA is TGTGCCAGCAGTCAACAGGGACCCTACGAGCAGTACTTC.